This T cell receptor (beta chain) was found in a study of CD8 T cells in Susac syndrome (dated by TCRdb to about 2019). Background for the entire study: Of the Susac syndrome patients who were sequenced, under 10 were in clinical remission while roughly six had clinically active disease. At blood withdrawal, Susac syndrome patients were therapy-naive, treated with corticosteroids (with IVIg additionally given to some), or treated with IVIg alone. Whether CD8+ T cell activation and differentiation in Susac syndrome was antigen driven was tested using repertoire sequencing. The clonality of the CD8+ T cell repertoire was compared across more than 9 healthy donors, about 14 Susac syndrome patients and around 16 multiple sclerosis patients. Results and caveats for the whole study, not just this receptor: Clonal expansion was seen in Susac syndrome CD8+ repertoires, peaking in CD8+ TEMRA cells and being greater in clinically active patients than in remitting ones. Looking at Susac-specific public clones, the researchers identified over 15 in the total CD8+ repertoire and a few in the CD8+ TEMRA repertoire. The study acknowledged that relatively few individuals were included in the TCR sequencing and HLA analysis.

Relative to germline, V is 8 bases shorter and J is 7 bases shorter, with 18 bases between their ends. The cysteine opens and the phenylalanine closes a CDR3 of 13 amino acids. Only CDR3 DNA is held: 39 bases, read in frame from base 1. The germline V gene gives CDR1 as SQVTM and CDR2 as ANQGSEA. RNA was extracted with the RNeasy kit and about 0.5 to 1 ug was reverse transcribed using random hexamers. TCR beta CDR3 regions were amplified with the immunoSEQ multiplex PCR assay covering 54 Vbeta and 13 Jbeta segments. PCR amplification bias was corrected using a synthetic template baseline for primer optimization and computational correction. Per the original workflow: Only productive sequences were kept, with reads annotated to V, D and J genes according to IMGT and analyzed in immunoSEQ Analyzer. Clonality was computed as one minus Shannon entropy normalized by log2 of the number of productive unique sequences. Public and private clones were assessed among the 100 most prevalent clones of each patient and control. Clones were defined as Susac-specific when absent from the healthy and MS cohorts, from about 1,100 published viral clones and from other ImmuneACCESS disease sequences. TCRdb ran its own pipeline on the public reads, namely fastp trimming at Q25 and MiXCR clone calling, and kept in-frame beta chains. CDR3 protein duplicates are merged, each entry listing the most common genes and DNA. These V and J calls derive from TCRdb rather than the authors' analysis. This sample holds around 110,000 distinct CDR3 sequences; 90% to 95% were observed only once. The ten largest clones capture 0.28% of the sample.

High-throughput TCR beta sequencing profiled peripheral blood CD8+ and CD4+ T cells from healthy donors, Susac syndrome patients and multiple sclerosis patients. The Susac syndrome patients fulfilled recently defined diagnostic criteria for definite or probable disease. Bulk CD8+ and CD4+ T cells were purified magnetically by negative isolation, whereas CD8+ TEMRA cells were enriched by FACS. Blood was drawn into EDTA tubes, processed within 24 hours, and PBMCs were isolated by density gradient centrifugation. PBMCs intended for TCR sequencing were frozen in liquid nitrogen and were later thawed in a 37 degrees C water bath. Purity of sorted or isolated CD4+, CD8+ and CD8+ TEMRA cells was at least 90%. This clonotype came up once. There is no known antigen for this receptor. The record has no base qualities; no much larger clone is one base away. One read provides weak support.

Input material: CD8+ T cells from PBMCs. This receptor was obtained from a human donor with Susac syndrome. The chain employs TRBV29-1 and TRBJ2-1; TRBD1 is a possible D gene, resting on 5 matching bases. The nucleotide sequence reads TGCAGCCCCGTCTGGGGCAGCAAGAATGAGCAGTTCTTC. Translated, this is CSPVWGSKNEQFF.